A selection of T cell receptor beta chains follows, all from one sample in a study of T cells in Graves' hyperthyroidism and ophthalmopathy. TCRdb itself ran the multiplex PCR reads through MiXCR, one entry per CDR3 protein. The sample lists 400,000 or so distinct CDR3 sequences; about 14% were seen once. The specimen sequenced was blood. The receptors shown here come from a man aged 50 or older with Graves' ophthalmopathy. Both conserved end residues are part of each CDR3. Each record gives: clone size, J gene, D gene, V gene, CDR3 protein, CDR3 DNA. A D gene is named only where the DNA matches it firmly. Some rows have no size entry. The others give once, few or many, or a class for an expanded clone.

>many|TRBJ1-5|-|TRBV7-9
CASSPPGNSNQPQHF
TGTGCCAGCAGCCCCCCCGGGAATAGCAATCAGCCCCAGCATTTT
>-|TRBJ1-1|-|TRBV20-1
CSAEDTLSTEAFF
TGCAGTGCTGAGGACACATTGAGCACTGAAGCTTTCTTT
>many|TRBJ2-2|-|TRBV2
CASSLQGVKNTGELFF
TGTGCCAGCAGCCTTCAGGGTGTAAAGAACACCGGGGAGCTGTTTTTT
>many|TRBJ2-3|TRBD2|TRBV7-8
CASSLLAGGPQYF
TGTGCCAGCAGCTTACTGGCGGGAGGCCCGCAGTATTTT
>few|TRBJ2-3|-|TRBV6-1
CASSELTGISTDTQYF
TGTGCCAGCAGTGAATTGACAGGAATTAGCACAGATACGCAGTATTTT
>many|TRBJ2-2|TRBD1|TRBV2
CASRDRARAGELFF
TGTGCCAGCAGGGACAGGGCAAGGGCCGGGGAGCTGTTTTTT
>many|TRBJ2-7|-|TRBV3-1
CASSQVVSSYEQYF
TGTGCCAGCAGCCAAGTGGTGAGCTCCTACGAGCAGTACTTC
>few|TRBJ2-1|-|TRBV6-1
CAIRDKSNEQFF
TGTGCCATCCGGGACAAATCCAATGAGCAGTTCTTC
>few|TRBJ2-1|-|TRBV4-1
CASSQGVKTTLGQFF
TGCGCCAGCAGCCAAGGAGTTAAGACAACCTTGGGGCAGTTCTTC
>many|TRBJ1-1|TRBD1|TRBV18
CASSPLEGAGNTEAFF
TGTGCCAGCTCACCACTTGAGGGGGCCGGGAACACTGAAGCTTTCTTT
>many|TRBJ2-1|-|TRBV11-3
CASSLAAGPYNEQFF
TGTGCCAGCAGCTTAGCTGCGGGACCCTACAATGAGCAGTTCTTC
>few|TRBJ2-1|TRBD2|TRBV7-9
CASSLDWGSGRVNEQFF
TGTGCCAGCAGCTTAGACTGGGGTAGCGGGAGGGTTAATGAGCAGTTCTTC
>many|TRBJ1-1|-|TRBV12-3/TRBV12-4
CASTRTVKNTEAFF
TGTGCCAGCACACGGACGGTGAAGAACACTGAAGCTTTCTTT
>few|TRBJ1-6|-|TRBV28
CATSPTWNSPLHF
TGTGCCACCTCACCAACATGGAATTCACCCCTCCACTTT
>few|TRBJ2-3|TRBD2|TRBV27
CASRVSTSVADTQYF
TGTGCCAGCAGAGTTTCTACTAGCGTTGCAGATACGCAGTATTTT
>-|TRBJ2-2|-|TRBV2
CAGSRKVTGELFF
TGTGCCGGCTCCCGGAAAGTGACCGGGGAGCTGTTTTTT
>-|TRBJ1-4|TRBD1|TRBV13
CASSLRTGGNEKLFF
TGTGCCAGCAGCCTTCGGACAGGGGGCAATGAAAAACTGTTTTTT
>once|TRBJ1-5|TRBD1|TRBV25-1
CASSEGTGDQPQHF
TGTGCCAGCAGTGAAGGGACAGGAGATCAGCCCCAGCATTTT
>-|TRBJ1-6|TRBD1|TRBV19
CASSFRDSNSPLHF
TGTGCCAGTAGTTTCCGGGACAGCAATTCACCCCTCCACTTT
>many|TRBJ2-5|-|TRBV20-1
CSAPNRLERETQYF
TGCAGTGCTCCAAATAGGCTAGAGAGAGAGACCCAGTACTTC
>many|TRBJ2-1|TRBD2|TRBV12-3/TRBV12-4
CASSSRTSVSLGDNEQFF
TGTGCCAGCAGTTCCAGGACTAGCGTGTCGCTCGGAGACAATGAGCAGTTCTTC
>once|TRBJ1-6|-|TRBV6-1
CATRTSSYNSPLHF
TGTGCCACTCGAACAAGCTCCTATAATTCACCCCTCCACTTT
>many|TRBJ2-4|TRBD1|TRBV2
CASTAGTGNRNIQYF
TGTGCCAGCACTGCCGGGACAGGGAACCGGAACATTCAGTACTTC
>many|TRBJ2-1|-|TRBV6-1
CASSEVVGNEQFF
TGTGCCAGCAGTGAAGTCGTGGGCAATGAGCAGTTCTTC
>few|TRBJ2-1|TRBD2|TRBV9
CASSVRLAGGLDEQFF
TGTGCCAGCAGCGTAAGACTAGCGGGAGGATTGGATGAGCAGTTCTTC
>-|TRBJ1-1|TRBD1|TRBV29-1
CSVHRDSTEAFF
TGCAGCGTCCACCGGGACAGCACTGAAGCTTTCTTT
>many|TRBJ2-7|TRBD2|TRBV7-9
CASSPRRGTSVYEQYF
TGTGCCAGCAGCCCCCGCCGGGGGACTAGCGTCTACGAGCAGTACTTC
>-|TRBJ1-1|-|TRBV7-9
CAAGDRLDTEAFF
TGTGCTGCGGGGGATCGGCTCGATACTGAAGCTTTCTTT
>-|TRBJ1-5|TRBD1|TRBV2
CASSGDRGRGAQHF
TGTGCCAGCAGCGGTGACAGGGGGCGCGGAGCCCAGCATTTT
>many|TRBJ2-2|-|TRBV5-1
CASSLESNTGELFF
TGCGCCAGCAGCTTAGAATCGAACACCGGGGAGCTGTTTTTT
>many|TRBJ2-7|-|TRBV7-2
CASSLDIGTYEQYF
TGTGCCAGCAGCTTAGACATTGGGACCTACGAGCAGTACTTC
>many|TRBJ1-5|-|TRBV18
CASSPGDNQPQHF
TGTGCCAGCTCACCGGGGGACAATCAGCCCCAGCATTTT
>many|TRBJ2-7|TRBD1|TRBV7-9
CASRSGGAYEQYF
TGTGCCAGCAGGTCAGGGGGTGCCTACGAGCAGTACTTC
>-|TRBJ1-1|-|TRBV30
CACRVGNTEAFF
TGTGCCTGCAGGGTCGGGAACACTGAAGCTTTCTTT
>few|TRBJ1-5|-|TRBV20-1
CSAPMGWNQPQHF
TGCAGTGCTCCCATGGGGTGGAATCAGCCCCAGCATTTT
>many|TRBJ2-5|-|TRBV10-3
CAISGAAQETQYF
TGTGCCATCAGTGGCGCAGCACAAGAGACCCAGTACTTC
>many|TRBJ2-5|TRBD2|TRBV30
CAWSVQAGETQYF
TGTGCCTGGAGTGTTCAAGCGGGGGAGACCCAGTACTTC
>many|TRBJ1-2|TRBD1|TRBV20-1
CSAETGTDNYGYTF
TGCAGTGCTGAAACCGGGACAGATAACTATGGCTACACCTTC
>many|TRBJ2-2|TRBD1|TRBV11-2
CASSLAGTGGFTGELFF
TGTGCCAGCAGCTTAGCTGGAACAGGGGGTTTCACCGGGGAGCTGTTTTTT
>many|TRBJ2-7|TRBD1|TRBV3-1
CASSQVEGASEQYF
TGTGCCAGCAGCCAAGTCGAGGGGGCGAGCGAGCAGTACTTC
>-|TRBJ1-5|-|TRBV28
CASARSSFGWYQPQHF
TGTGCCAGCGCCCGGTCCAGTTTCGGTTGGTATCAGCCCCAGCATTTT
>-|TRBJ2-3|-|TRBV7-8
CASSLDLGDTDTQYF
TGTGCCAGCAGCTTAGATTTAGGGGACACAGATACGCAGTATTTT
>many|TRBJ1-2|-|TRBV12-3/TRBV12-4
CASSPGMPGGGYTF
TGTGCCAGCAGCCCCGGCATGCCCGGTGGCGGCTACACCTTC
>many|TRBJ2-2|-|TRBV6-2/TRBV6-3
CASIGLTRGTGELFF
TGTGCCAGCATCGGCCTGACAAGGGGGACCGGGGAGCTGTTTTTT
>few|TRBJ2-1|-|TRBV7-2
CASSLEQGRYNEQFF
TGTGCCAGCAGCCTAGAACAGGGGAGGTACAATGAGCAGTTCTTC
>many|TRBJ1-1|TRBD1|TRBV19
CASSRDRVTEAFF
TGTGCCAGTTCTAGGGACAGGGTGACTGAAGCTTTCTTT
>many|TRBJ2-1|-|TRBV5-1
CASSPGDSSYNEQFF
TGCGCCAGCAGCCCCGGGGATAGCTCCTACAATGAGCAGTTCTTC
>many|TRBJ1-3|-|TRBV3-1
CASSYIPDRGNTIYF
TGTGCCAGCAGCTATATTCCGGACAGAGGAAACACCATATATTTT
>-|TRBJ2-1|TRBD2|TRBV9
CASSGSGRQDEQFF
TGTGCCAGCAGCGGTAGCGGGAGGCAAGATGAGCAGTTCTTC
>few|TRBJ2-5|-|TRBV14
CASSQKGNQETQYF
TGTGCCAGCAGCCAAAAAGGCAACCAAGAGACCCAGTACTTC
>few|TRBJ2-3|-|TRBV10-3
CAISAGTGTDTQYF
TGTGCCATCAGTGCCGGGACTGGCACAGATACGCAGTATTTT
>many|TRBJ2-5|-|TRBV20-1
CSASFGVGSGETQYF
TGCAGTGCTAGCTTCGGGGTCGGCTCCGGGGAGACCCAGTACTTC
>few|TRBJ2-7|TRBD1|TRBV29-1
CSVALTGGASEQYF
TGCAGCGTAGCGTTGACAGGGGGGGCGTCGGAGCAGTACTTC
>many|TRBJ1-1|-|TRBV11-2
CASSFPGLPNTEAFF
TGTGCCAGCAGCTTTCCGGGCCTGCCAAACACTGAAGCTTTCTTT